The 21 T cell receptor beta chains presented below share a single source sample, sequenced in a study of blood T cell repertoires in COVID-19. TCRdb keeps only in-frame clones here, not all; method: immunoSEQ multiplex PCR. The repertoire holds over 45,000 clones, with roughly 89% as singletons. Sequences were obtained from peripheral blood. The receptors shown here come from a woman at least 80 years old with acute or convalescent COVID-19.

The CDR3 sequence is CASSLGGEETQYF. In DNA form, the CDR3 reads TGCGCCAGCAGCTTGGGAGGTGAAGAGACCCAGTACTTC. The genes are TRBV5-1 and TRBJ2-5; D is undetermined. Germline assignment: CDR1 SGHRS and CDR2 YFSETQ. V lost 0 bases and J lost 3, with 6 bases in between. The CDR3 has 13 residues.

The chain has TRBV18 and TRBJ2-3; the match to TRBD2 covers 15 bases. V lost 6 bases to trimming and J lost 6 bases; unmatched junction nucleotides: 7. Germline CDR1 KGHSH, CDR2 LQKENI. The CDR3 loop spans 16 amino acids. The CDR3 sequence: CASSQGLAGGPDTQYF. The DNA for the CDR3 is TGTGCCAGCTCCCAAGGACTAGCGGGGGGGCCTGATACGCAGTATTTT. Using reference TRBV18 and TRBJ2-3 for the parts outside the CDR3, the full variable domain is NAGVMQNPRHLVRRRGQEARLRCSPMKGHSHVYWYRQLPEEGLKFMVYLQKENIIDESGMPKERFSAEFPKEGPSILRIQQVVRGDSAAYFCASSQGLAGGPDTQYFGPGTRLTVL.

This clone was picked up one time. The chain carries TRBV10-3 and TRBJ2-7; a possible D gene is TRBD1 (6 bases). Germline V gene data show CDR1 as ENHRY and CDR2 as SYGVKD. The CDR3 is 12 amino acids. V lost 2 bases to trimming and J lost 4 bases, with 6 bases between them. CDR3 residues: CAISEQGYEQYF. The CDR3, as DNA: TGTGCCATCAGTGAGCAGGGGTACGAGCAGTACTTC.

This chain links TRBV19 with TRBJ1-4; D is undetermined. This CDR3 is 12 amino acids long. The germline V gene encodes CDR1 LNHDA and CDR2 SQIVND (reference sequence). V was cut by 7 bases and J by 10 bases, with 13 bases left in between. This CDR3 reads CASTPGTGKLFF. The CDR3 DNA follows: TGTGCCAGTACCCCTGGTACGGGAAAACTGTTTTTT.

This clone was recorded once. V is TRBV7-9 and J is TRBJ1-2; 7 nucleotides line up with TRBD1. The CDR3 spans 16 residues. Per germline, CDR1 SEHNR and CDR2 FQNEAQ (reference sequence). V trimming: 5 bases; J trimming: 3 bases; junction bases outside the gene matches: 12. The CDR3 here is CASSAGLGTDDYGYTF. The CDR3 region has the DNA TGTGCCAGCAGCGCAGGCCTCGGGACAGACGACTATGGCTACACCTTC.

The chain couples TRBV2 to TRBJ2-1, with 11 bases lining up with TRBD2. The CDR3 is 17 residues long. V lost 6 bases and J lost 6; bases outside the gene matches: 13. Germline CDR1 reads SNHLY; CDR2 reads FYNNEI. CDR3 DNA sequence: TGTGCCAGCAGGGAAATCGACCTAGCGGGGGGTTCCAATGAGCAGTTCTTC. Its protein product is CASREIDLAGGSNEQFF.

CDR3 DNA sequence: TGTGCCAGCAGCTCCCGGACAGGGAAATACAACACCGGGGAGCTGTTTTTT. This codes for CASSSRTGKYNTGELFF. The chain carries TRBV7-9 and TRBJ2-2, with 8 bases matching TRBD1. CDR3 length equals 17 residues. Germline loops: CDR1 SEHNR, CDR2 FQNEAQ (reference sequence). Losses at the gene ends were 4 bases for V and 2 bases for J; bases not matched to a gene: 9.

The rearrangement links TRBV5-1 to TRBJ2-3; 7 bases line up with TRBD2. CDR1 is SGHRS and CDR2 is YFSETQ in the germline V gene. After removal of 4 bases from V and 0 bases from J, the junction contained 11 bases not matched to a gene. This CDR3 is 17 amino acids long. The CDR3 loop reads CASSPGRGRASTDTQYF. CDR3 nucleotide sequence: TGCGCCAGCAGCCCTGGGAGAGGGAGGGCTAGCACAGATACGCAGTATTTT.

The chain uses TRBV10-3 and TRBJ2-2; a weak D match, TRBD1 (8 bases). The length of the CDR3 is 14 residues. V was trimmed by 7 bases and J by 4 bases, leaving 13 bases between them. The germline V gene has CDR1 ENHRY and CDR2 SYGVKD. The CDR3 region is CAINRGEGTGELFF. The CDR3 DNA sequence: TGTGCCATCAACAGGGGGGAGGGCACCGGGGAGCTGTTTTTT.

The chain recombines TRBV7-9 with TRBJ1-5; no reliable D call. V lost 5 bases and J lost 5, with 13 bases in between. Germline values: CDR1 SEHNR, CDR2 FQNEAQ (reference sequence). This CDR3 contains 14 residues. Here the CDR3 reads CASSRTGNDQPQHF. CDR3 DNA sequence: TGTGCCAGCAGCCGCACGGGGAACGATCAGCCCCAGCATTTT.

In this sample, this clone turned up once. The V gene is TRBV2, the J gene TRBJ1-6; D is uncertain. The CDR3 has 15 residues. V gave up 5 bases and J gave up 6 bases, with 14 bases separating them. The germline CDR1 and CDR2 sequences are SNHLY and FYNNEI. CDR3 nucleotide sequence: TGTGCCAGCAGTCAAACGAGGTTGGGTAATTCACCCCTCCACTTT. Translating it yields CASSQTRLGNSPLHF.

This clone has only one observation. The V and J genes are TRBV6-5 and TRBJ1-1, with 9 bases lining up with TRBD1. Losses at the gene ends were 8 bases for V and 4 bases for J; bases not matched to a gene: 11. Per germline, CDR1 MNHEY and CDR2 SVGAGI. The CDR3 length is 15 residues. The CDR3 DNA sequence: TGTGCCAGCCGAATGAGGGACAGGGAAGGCACTGAAGCTTTCTTT. This sequence encodes CASRMRDREGTEAFF.

V usage is TRBV5-8 and J usage is TRBJ2-2; a weak D match, TRBD1 (6 bases). CDR3 size: 15 residues. The germline CDR1 and CDR2 sequences are SGHTS and YDEGEE. Trimming cost V 2 bases and J 0 bases, with 8 bases left between them. The CDR3 here is CASSFDRSNTGELFF. For the CDR3, the DNA is TGTGCCAGCAGCTTTGACAGGTCGAACACCGGGGAGCTGTTTTTT.

A few counts support this clone. V and J are TRBV4-1 and TRBJ2-5, with a tentative D call TRBD2 (6 bases). This CDR3 contains 14 residues. Looked up from germline, CDR1 is MGHRA and CDR2 is YSYEKL. Trimming took off 0 bases at V and 1 base at J, with 6 bases between the two ends. The CDR3 nucleotides are TGCGCCAGCAGCCAAGAGGGAGGCCAAGAGACCCAGTACTTC. The encoded protein is CASSQEGGQETQYF.

The gene calls are TRBV20-1 and TRBJ2-6; D call uncertain. Germline V gene data show CDR1 as DFQATT and CDR2 as SNEGSKA (reference sequence). CDR3 length: 14 residues. The ends were cut back, 3 bases at V and 2 bases at J, with 8 bases in the middle. The CDR3: CSASSLPGANVLTF. In DNA, the CDR3 is TGCAGTGCTAGTTCCCTACCTGGGGCCAACGTCCTGACTTTC.

The chain joins TRBV20-1 to TRBJ2-3; the match to TRBD2 covers 11 bases. Germline CDR1 and CDR2: DFQATT and SNEGSKA (reference sequence). V was pared by 3 bases and J by 6 bases, with 20 bases of the junction left unmatched. CDR3 length: 19 residues. CDR3 coding DNA: TGCAGTGCTAGTGCCGCTGATTTACTAGCGGGGGCAACGGTGGATACGCAGTATTTT. Its protein is CSASAADLLAGATVDTQYF.

The chain carries TRBV4-2 and TRBJ1-4, with TRBD1 matching over 9 bases. V shed 0 bases and J 7 bases; nucleotides not matched to a gene: 12. The germline V gene encodes CDR1 LGHNA and CDR2 YNFKEQ. This CDR3 is built from 18 residues. The CDR3 is CASSQEGTGSGLGEKLFF. In nucleotides, the CDR3 is TGTGCCAGCAGCCAAGAAGGGACAGGGTCTGGGTTGGGTGAAAAACTGTTTTTT.

V usage is TRBV27 and J usage is TRBJ2-6, with D possibly being TRBD1 (5 bases). Germline loops: CDR1 MNHEY, CDR2 SMNVEV (reference sequence). Trimming pared 7 bases from V and 0 bases from J, leaving 13 bases between. The CDR3 consists of 16 residues. The chain's CDR3 is CASKRGAPSGANVLTF. The CDR3 coding sequence is TGTGCCAGCAAGCGTGGGGCCCCCTCTGGGGCCAACGTCCTGACTTTC.

The chain combines TRBV11-2 with TRBJ1-1; the D gene is possibly TRBD1 (6 bases). Germline CDR1 is SGHAT and CDR2 is FQNNGV. Trimming cost V 4 bases and J 0 bases, with 12 bases left between them. This CDR3 contains 15 residues. The CDR3 sequence: CASSSGGQMNTEAFF. Here the CDR3 DNA reads TGTGCCAGCAGCTCAGGCGGACAGATGAACACTGAAGCTTTCTTT.

The chain has TRBV28 and TRBJ1-1, with TRBD1 identical over 8 bases. The CDR3 runs 16 residues. Germline V gene lookup returns CDR1 MDHEN and CDR2 SYDVKM. With 3 bases clipped from V and 7 bases from J, the junction kept 13 bases outside the gene matches. CDR3 sequence (DNA): TGTGCCAGCAGTTTGCCCAAGTGGTCAGGGGGCGGTGAAGCTTTCTTT. Its translation is CASSLPKWSGGGEAFF.

The chain combines TRBV7-6 with TRBJ1-2; 10 nucleotides agree with TRBD1. The CDR3 extends over 13 amino acids. Germline CDR1 reads SGHVS; CDR2 reads FNYEAQ. V shed 1 base, J shed 8 bases, and the junction held 1 base outside the gene matches. CDR3 bases: TGTGCCAGCAGCTTAGGGACAGGGGGAGGCTACACCTTC. Protein product: CASSLGTGGGYTF. The full variable domain, rest sourced from reference TRBV7-6 and TRBJ1-2, is GAGVSQSPRYKVTKRGQDVALRCDPISGHVSLYWYRQALGQGPEFLTYFNYEAQQDKSGLPNDRFSAERPEGSISTLTIQRTEQRDSAMYRCASSLGTGGGYTFGSGTRLTVV.